The 9 T cell receptor beta chains reported below all come from one sample, sequenced in a study of cytomegalovirus exposure and HLA in healthy donors. This PCR relied on a set of 60 Vbeta primers and 13 Jbeta primers. Sequencing was performed with immunoSEQ multiplex PCR; in TCRdb, only in-frame clones are kept and a portion is missing. The sample table includes about 130,000 clones. Specimen: PBMCs. These receptor sequences come from a man aged 18 to 30 in good health and CMV-seronegative.

The gene calls are TRBV7-9 and TRBJ1-5, with D uncertain. In germline, CDR1 is SEHNR, CDR2 FQNEAQ (reference sequence). Trimming shortened V by 1 base and J by 5 bases, and 6 bases separated the two germline ends. This CDR3 has 13 residues. In nucleotides, the CDR3 is TGTGCCAGCAGCTTAGACCTATATCAGCCCCAGCATTTT. It specifies CASSLDLYQPQHF.

This chain connects TRBV7-2 to TRBJ2-7; D is possibly TRBD1 (6 bases). CDR3 length: 14 amino acids. V gave up 4 bases and J gave up 1 base, with 11 bases separating them. From germline, CDR1 is SGHTA and CDR2 FQGNSA. In nucleotides, the CDR3 is TGTGCCAGCAGCTCATTCAGGGGTTCCTACGAGCAGTACTTC. It codes for CASSSFRGSYEQYF.

The V and J genes are TRBV6-5 and TRBJ1-1; 7 nucleotides align to TRBD1. CDR3 length: 12 residues. The V segment lost 5 bases and the J segment 11 bases; nucleotides outside the gene matches: 8. Germline V gives CDR1 MNHEY, CDR2 SVGAGI. The CDR3 DNA follows: TGTGCCAGCAGTCGGACAGGCGGGGAGGCTTTCTTT. The encoded protein is CASSRTGGEAFF.

The chain joins TRBV4-2 to TRBJ2-2, with TRBD2 identical over 11 bases. Germline CDR1 reads LGHNA; CDR2 reads YNFKEQ. J gave up 0 bases and V 4 bases, and 7 bases lay outside the gene matches. The CDR3 is 18 residues long. The CDR3 DNA reads as TGTGCCAGCAGCCCCTTGGGGACTAGCGGAACGAACACCGGGGAGCTGTTTTTT. It codes for CASSPLGTSGTNTGELFF.

This sequence joins TRBV30 and TRBJ2-1; TRBD1 is a possible D gene (6 bases). Germline lookup yields CDR1 GTSNPN and CDR2 SVGIG (reference sequence). This CDR3 comprises 11 residues. V lost 0 bases and J lost 15, with 12 bases in between. The DNA of the CDR3 is TGTGCCTGGAGTGTTCAGGGGATAGGGTTCTTC. Translating gives CAWSVQGIGFF.

DNA for the CDR3: TGCGCCAGCAGCTGGGGGGGCGCGGTTAATGAGCAGTTCTTC. Amino acids: CASSWGGAVNEQFF. This chain connects TRBV5-1 to TRBJ2-1, with D perhaps TRBD2 (7 bases). The V gene lost 3 bases and the J gene lost 7 bases, with 14 bases spanning the gap. Germline CDR1 and CDR2: SGHRS and YFSETQ. The CDR3 extends over 14 amino acids.

The chain has TRBV5-4 and TRBJ1-2, with 9 nucleotides matching TRBD1. This CDR3 is built from 14 residues. V lost 4 bases and J lost 3; bases outside the gene matches: 4. Germline V lookup: CDR1 SGHNT, CDR2 YYREEE (reference sequence). CDR3 region: CASSGTGLDYGYTF. CDR3 bases: TGTGCCAGCAGCGGGACAGGGTTGGACTATGGCTACACCTTC.

This chain links TRBV30 with TRBJ2-4; 10 bases align to TRBD2. Germline values: CDR1 GTSNPN, CDR2 SVGIG (reference sequence). The CDR3 contains 15 residues. With 5 bases clipped from V and 6 bases from J, the junction kept 10 bases outside the gene matches. Here the CDR3 DNA reads TGTGCCTGGGTACGGACTAGCGGAGGAAGAAACATTCAGTACTTC. It is translated as CAWVRTSGGRNIQYF.

The chain is built from TRBV7-2 and TRBJ1-2, with no clear D. Germline assignment: CDR1 SGHTA and CDR2 FQGNSA. Trimming pared 1 base from V and 4 bases from J, leaving 13 bases between. CDR3 length: 15 residues. For the CDR3, the DNA is TGTGCCAGCAGCTTAGTCCCAGGCTACTCCTATGGCTACACCTTC. Translation: CASSLVPGYSYGYTF.